The clone carrying this TCR beta chain has a handful of counts. It was about 9.4 milliliters of peripheral blood that were drawn from each donor. The sample belongs to a study of blood T cells in healthy people across ages. It was with a sample-barcoded 5' primer and a J-beta primer mix that a second PCR of roughly 7 to 12 cycles was run. TCRdb reanalysed the 5' RACE reads using MiXCR and keeps one entry per CDR3 protein. The sample holds some 1,000,000 distinct CDR3 sequences; 20% to 25% are singletons and the top ten take about 0.69%. Trimming left V 0 bases short and J 4 bases short, with 8 bases between. The germline gives CDR1 LGHNA, CDR2 YSLEER. There are 14 residues in the CDR3. This sample also belongs to another study, concerning T cells of mothers and their children. That report adds: Sequencing returned over 8 million TCR beta CDR3 reads per mother and around 3 million per child.

The chain combines TRBV4-3 with TRBJ2-3; maybe TRBD1 (5 bases). The TCR originated in a girl aged 2 to 10 in good health. Material for sequencing was blood. CDR3: CASSQEWGPDTQYF. DNA for the CDR3: TGCGCCAGCAGCCAAGAATGGGGCCCAGATACGCAGTATTTT.